The clone carrying this TCR beta chain was seen just once. The CDR3 covers 15 residues. V lost 6 bases, J lost 0 bases, and 12 bases lay in between. Per germline, CDR1 SNHLY and CDR2 FYNNEI. The data were taken from a study of blood T cell repertoires in COVID-19. Sequencing used immunoSEQ multiplex PCR; TCRdb keeps in-frame clones, though not all of them. The data show about 270,000 clones, 85% seen once. The chain is built from TRBV2 and TRBJ1-5; possibly TRBD1 for D (5 bases). The sample consisted of peripheral blood. This clonotype was obtained from a human donor in a cohort sampled during active COVID-19. The CDR3 region is CASRGTGYSNQPQHF. The CDR3 nucleotides are TGTGCCAGCAGGGGAACAGGATATAGCAATCAGCCCCAGCATTTT. The full variable domain, in which reference TRBV2 and TRBJ1-5 provide the parts outside the CDR3, is EPEVTQTPSHQVTQMGQEVILRCVPISNHLYFYWYRQILGQKVEFLVSFYNNEISEKSEIFDDQFSVERPDGSNFTLKIRSTKLEDSAMYFCASRGTGYSNQPQHFGDGTRLSIL.